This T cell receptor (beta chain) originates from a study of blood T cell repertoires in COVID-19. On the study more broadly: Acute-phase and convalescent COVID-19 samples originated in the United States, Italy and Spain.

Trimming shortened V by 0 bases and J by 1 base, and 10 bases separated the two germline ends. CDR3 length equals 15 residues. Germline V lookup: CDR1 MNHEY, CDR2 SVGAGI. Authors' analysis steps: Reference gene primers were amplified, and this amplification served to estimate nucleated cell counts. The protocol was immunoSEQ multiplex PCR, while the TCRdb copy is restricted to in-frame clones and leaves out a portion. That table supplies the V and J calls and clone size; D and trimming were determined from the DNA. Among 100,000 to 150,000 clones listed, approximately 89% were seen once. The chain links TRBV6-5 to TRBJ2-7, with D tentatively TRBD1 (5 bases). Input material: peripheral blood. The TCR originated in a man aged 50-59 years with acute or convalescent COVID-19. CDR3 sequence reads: CASSYSNRGSYEQYF. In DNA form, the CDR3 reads TGTGCCAGCAGTTACTCGAATAGGGGTTCCTACGAGCAGTACTTC.